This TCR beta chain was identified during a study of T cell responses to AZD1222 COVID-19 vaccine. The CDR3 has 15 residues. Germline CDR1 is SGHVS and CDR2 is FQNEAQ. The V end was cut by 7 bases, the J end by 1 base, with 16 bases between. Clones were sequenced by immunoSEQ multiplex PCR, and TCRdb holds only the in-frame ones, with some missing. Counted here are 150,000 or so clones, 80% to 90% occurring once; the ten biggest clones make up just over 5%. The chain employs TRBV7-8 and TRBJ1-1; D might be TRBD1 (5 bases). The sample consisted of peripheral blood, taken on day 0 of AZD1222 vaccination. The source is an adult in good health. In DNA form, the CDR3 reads TGTGCCAGCATCTATTTCGGGGCTGGGAACACTGAAGCTTTCTTT. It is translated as CASIYFGAGNTEAFF.